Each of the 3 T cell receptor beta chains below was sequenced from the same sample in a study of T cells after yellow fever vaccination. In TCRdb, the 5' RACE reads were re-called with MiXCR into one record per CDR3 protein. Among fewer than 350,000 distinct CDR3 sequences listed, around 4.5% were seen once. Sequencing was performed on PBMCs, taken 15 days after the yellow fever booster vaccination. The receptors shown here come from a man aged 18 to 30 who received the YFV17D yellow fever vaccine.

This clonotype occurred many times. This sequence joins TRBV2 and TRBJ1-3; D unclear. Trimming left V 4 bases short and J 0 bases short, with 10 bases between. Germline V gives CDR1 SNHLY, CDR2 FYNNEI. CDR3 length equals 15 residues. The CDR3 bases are TGTGCCAGCAGTGTCTCGGACGGCTCTGGAAACACCATATATTTT. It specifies CASSVSDGSGNTIYF.

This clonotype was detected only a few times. For the CDR3, the DNA is TGTGCCAGCAGCCCCGGTAATTCACCCCTCCACTTT. It codes for CASSPGNSPLHF. The chain is built from TRBV7-9 and TRBJ1-6; D gene uncertain. CDR3 length: 12 amino acids. CDR1 SEHNR and CDR2 FQNEAQ come from the germline V gene (reference sequence). V lost 5 bases to trimming and J lost 6 bases, with 5 bases between them.

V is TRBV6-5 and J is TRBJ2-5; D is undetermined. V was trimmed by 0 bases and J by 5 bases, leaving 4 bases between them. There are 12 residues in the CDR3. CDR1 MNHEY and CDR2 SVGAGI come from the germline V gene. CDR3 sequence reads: CASSYSIETQYF. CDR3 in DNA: TGTGCCAGCAGTTACTCGATTGAGACCCAGTACTTC.